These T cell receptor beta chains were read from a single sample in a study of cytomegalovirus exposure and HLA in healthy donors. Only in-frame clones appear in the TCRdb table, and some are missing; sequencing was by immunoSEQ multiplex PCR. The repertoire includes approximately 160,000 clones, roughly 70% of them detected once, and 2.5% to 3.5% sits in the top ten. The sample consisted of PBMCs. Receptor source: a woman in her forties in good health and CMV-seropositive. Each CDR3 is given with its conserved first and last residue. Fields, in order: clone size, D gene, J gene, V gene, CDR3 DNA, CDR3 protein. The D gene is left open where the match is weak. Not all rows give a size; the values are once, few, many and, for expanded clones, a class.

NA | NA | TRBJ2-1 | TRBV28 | TGTGCCAGCAGTTCCCTCTTGGGGGGATACAATGAGCAGTTCTTC | CASSSLLGGYNEQFF
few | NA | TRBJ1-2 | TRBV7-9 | TGTTCCAGCAGCTTGGGGGGTATCGGAGGCTACACCTTC | CSSSLGGIGGYTF
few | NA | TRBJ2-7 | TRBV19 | TGTGCCAGTAGTTTAACAGGTTTCTACGAGCAGTACTTC | CASSLTGFYEQYF
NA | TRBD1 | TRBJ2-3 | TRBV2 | TGTGCCAGCAGTGGACAACAGGGGTTCACAGATACGCAGTATTTT | CASSGQQGFTDTQYF
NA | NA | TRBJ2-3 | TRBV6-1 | TGTGCCAGCAGTCAACCTAGAGGAGGAGATACGCAGTATTTT | CASSQPRGGDTQYF
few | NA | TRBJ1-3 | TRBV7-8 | TGTGCCAGCAGCTTAGTACGGACAAGCTCTGGAAACACCATATATTTT | CASSLVRTSSGNTIYF
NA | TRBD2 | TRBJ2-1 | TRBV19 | TGTGCCAGTAGTATAGCCCCACTAGCGGGGGTCAATGAGCAGTTCTTC | CASSIAPLAGVNEQFF
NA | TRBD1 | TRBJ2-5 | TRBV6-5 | TGTGCCAGCAGTAAAGGACAGGGGCTGGAGACCCAGTACTTC | CASSKGQGLETQYF
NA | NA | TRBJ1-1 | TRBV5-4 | TGTGCCAGCAGCTTTAGAGCCCGGAACACTGAAGCTTTCTTT | CASSFRARNTEAFF
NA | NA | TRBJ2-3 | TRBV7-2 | TGTGCCAGCAGCCCTGGACTTGGTCGAATCACAGATACGCAGTATTTT | CASSPGLGRITDTQYF
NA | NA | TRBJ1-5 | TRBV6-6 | TGTGCCCACGGACAGCCTCGCCAGCCCCAGCATTTT | CAHGQPRQPQHF
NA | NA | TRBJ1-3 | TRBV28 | TGTGCCAGCAGTTTAGGGTGGGGGCAGGACACCATATATTTT | CASSLGWGQDTIYF
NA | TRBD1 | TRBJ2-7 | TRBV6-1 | TGTGCCAGCAGTGCAGGGACAGGGAGGGCCTACGAGCAGTACTTC | CASSAGTGRAYEQYF
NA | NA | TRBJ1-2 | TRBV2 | TGTGCCAGCAGTGAAGATGTCCCGGTCTACACCTTC | CASSEDVPVYTF
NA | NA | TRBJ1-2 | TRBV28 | TGTGCCAGCATTCGACAGGCTTTATCCTATGGCTACCCCTTC | CASIRQALSYGYPF
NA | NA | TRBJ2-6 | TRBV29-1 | TGCAGCGTTGAAGGGGCGGGGGCCAACGTCCTGACTTTC | CSVEGAGANVLTF
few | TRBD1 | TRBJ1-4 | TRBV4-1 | TGCGCCAGCAGCCGCAGCCGGGACAGGGGAGAAAAACTGTTTTTT | CASSRSRDRGEKLFF
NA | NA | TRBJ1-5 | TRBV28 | TGTGCCAGCAGTCCAACAGGGTCGCAGCCCCAGCATTTT | CASSPTGSQPQHF
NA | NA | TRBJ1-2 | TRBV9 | TGTGCCAGCAGCGTGGACAGAAGCTATGGCTACACCTTC | CASSVDRSYGYTF
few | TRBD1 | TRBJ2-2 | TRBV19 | TGTGCCAGTAGTATAGATCCGGGACAGGGTACCGGGGAGCTGTTTTTT | CASSIDPGQGTGELFF
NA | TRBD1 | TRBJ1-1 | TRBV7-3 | TGTGCCAGCAGCCTCGGGACAGTCTCTGAAGCTTTCTTT | CASSLGTVSEAFF
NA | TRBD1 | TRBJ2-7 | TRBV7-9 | TGTGCCAGCAGCTTGCCGGGACAGGGCTACGAGCAGTACTTC | CASSLPGQGYEQYF
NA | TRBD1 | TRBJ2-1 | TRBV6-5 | TGTGCCAGCAGAAACACCAGGGGGCGTCGTGAGCAGTTCTTC | CASRNTRGRREQFF
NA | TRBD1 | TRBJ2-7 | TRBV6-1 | TGTGCCAGCGAGGGACAGGGGGGCGTGGAGCAGTACTTC | CASEGQGGVEQYF
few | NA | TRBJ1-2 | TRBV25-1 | TGTGCCAGCAGTGGGGGCATCTATGGCTACACCTTC | CASSGGIYGYTF
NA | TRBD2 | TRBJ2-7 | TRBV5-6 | TGTGCCAGCAGCTTGTTAGGTCTAGCGGGTCCCTCCCACGAGCAGTACTTC | CASSLLGLAGPSHEQYF
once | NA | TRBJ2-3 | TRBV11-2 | TGTGCCAGCAGCTTATCAATCCGGGATACGCAGTATTTT | CASSLSIRDTQYF
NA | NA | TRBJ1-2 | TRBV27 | TGTGCCAGCAGTTGGGGGCCTACTAATCCCTACCCCTTC | CASSWGPTNPYPF
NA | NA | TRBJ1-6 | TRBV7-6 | TGTGCCAGCAGCTTAAGTAGGATCGGACAGAGCAATTCACCCCTCCACTTT | CASSLSRIGQSNSPLHF
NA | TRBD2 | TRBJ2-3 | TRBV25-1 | TGTGCCAGCAGTGAAAGTAGGGCGGGAGGGGCTTTCGATACGCAGTATTTT | CASSESRAGGAFDTQYF
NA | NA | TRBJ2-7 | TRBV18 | TGTGCCAGCTCACCACCGTTGTTGCAGGGAAGCTACGAGCAGTACTTC | CASSPPLLQGSYEQYF
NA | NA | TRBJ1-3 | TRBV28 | TGTGCCAGCAGTTGGCCGTCCTCTGGAAACACCATATATTTT | CASSWPSSGNTIYF
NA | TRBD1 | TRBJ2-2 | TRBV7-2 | TGTGCCAGCAACTGGGACAGATTGGCCGGGGAGCTGTTTTTT | CASNWDRLAGELFF
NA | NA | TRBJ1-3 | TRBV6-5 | TGTGCCAGCAGGGTACAGGGTTGGGGTGACACCATATATTTT | CASRVQGWGDTIYF
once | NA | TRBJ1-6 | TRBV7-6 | TGTGCCAGCAACACAAGAGGTCCAGGGGTGGGTTCACCCCTCCACTTT | CASNTRGPGVGSPLHF
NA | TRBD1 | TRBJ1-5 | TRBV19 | TGTGCCAGTAAAGACGGGGACAGGGATCAGCCCCAGCATTTT | CASKDGDRDQPQHF
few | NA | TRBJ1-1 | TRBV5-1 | TGCGCCAGCAGCGTGAACATGAACACTGAAGCTTTCTTT | CASSVNMNTEAFF
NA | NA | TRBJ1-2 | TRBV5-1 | TGCGCCAGCAGCCCAACGTTCCCCGAGGCAGAAAATAACTATGGCTACACCTTC | CASSPTFPEAENNYGYTF